This T cell receptor beta chain appears in the sequencing data of a study of CD8 T cells in ankylosing spondylitis. The study's findings and limits: In ankylosing spondylitis blood, a motif of roughly eight highly homologous TCR beta variants appeared characteristic.

J gave up 5 bases and V 0 bases, and 2 bases lay outside the gene matches. CDR1 is DFQATT and CDR2 is SNEGSKA in the germline V gene (reference sequence). The CDR3 is 13 residues long. MiXCR, run by TCRdb on the 5' RACE reads, gives a single entry per CDR3 protein. This table has about 220,000 distinct CDR3 sequences, approximately 7.4% appearing once. This clonotype was counted many times. Antigen: not known. The sequence derives from a male donor with ankylosing spondylitis. The rearrangement uses TRBV20-1 and TRBJ2-7, with TRBD1 matching 9 bases. Material for sequencing was blood, either unsorted or a sorted T cell fraction (not recorded which). The CDR3 nucleotides read TGCAGTGCTAGAGAGGGACAGGGACACGAGCAGTACTTC. Encoded protein: CSAREGQGHEQYF.